This T cell receptor beta chain was sequenced in a study of blood T cells in healthy people across ages. The study, taken as a whole, reports: It was the long-lived donors that had more naive CD4+ cells and higher diversity than aged donors.

For every donor, a draw yielded 9.5 to 10 milliliters of peripheral blood. Per individual sample, total RNA of at least 5.5 micrograms was extracted. Alongside a J-beta primer mix, a sample-barcoded 5' primer served in a second PCR lasting about 7 to 11 cycles. TCRdb ran MiXCR on the 5' RACE reads and lists one entry per CDR3 protein. The sample shows 760,000 or so distinct CDR3 sequences, 25% of them seen only once. The CDR3 length is 15 residues. The V gene lost 2 bases and the J gene lost 8 bases, with 18 bases spanning the gap. This clonotype turned up a few times. What it recognizes is unknown. This same sample was also taken into another study, of T cells of mothers and their children. That work contributes: The authors used all extracted RNA for cDNA synthesis, at approximately 1.4 ug per 15 ul.

Material: blood. The sequence came from a boy aged 5-17 years in good health. The genes are TRBV12-3 or TRBV12-4 and TRBJ1-2; unclear D gene. The CDR3 coding sequence is TGTGCCAGCAGTTTATCCCCACCGAGAGCATCGGGCTACACCTTC. This gives the protein CASSLSPPRASGYTF.